Reported below is one T cell receptor beta chain. This sample was included in a study of blood T cell repertoires in COVID-19. The wider study: COVID-19 samples collected from the United States, Italy and Spain covered acute and convalescent phases. PBMCs, B-cell-depleted T cells, or T cells provided the cDNA or gDNA that made up the material.

In the original analysis: From reference gene primer amplification, estimates of nucleated cell counts were derived. Assay: immunoSEQ multiplex PCR; the TCRdb copy retains only in-frame clones and omits some. V and J calls and clone size are copied from that table; D and trimming were computed from the DNA. The profile shows approximately 110,000 clones, 55% to 75% of them singletons. Germline V gene lookup returns CDR1 SQVTM and CDR2 ANQGSEA. The V end lost 7 bases, the J end lost 1 base, and 16 bases lay between the germline ends. This CDR3 contains 14 residues. This sequence was found in a human donor with acute or convalescent COVID-19. The donor label of this sample is uncertain. Specimen: peripheral blood. V gene TRBV29-1 combines with J gene TRBJ1-1; no firm D call. The CDR3 loop reads CSARRGRENTEAFF. The DNA of the CDR3 is TGCAGCGCCCGACGGGGAAGGGAGAACACTGAAGCTTTCTTT. Combining the CDR3 with reference TRBV29-1 and TRBJ1-1 gives the whole variable domain SAVISQKPSRDICQRGTSLTIQCQVDSQVTMMFWYRQQPGQSLTLIATANQGSEATYESGFVIDKFPISRPNLTFSTLTVSNMSPEDSSIYLCSARRGRENTEAFFGQGTRLTVV.